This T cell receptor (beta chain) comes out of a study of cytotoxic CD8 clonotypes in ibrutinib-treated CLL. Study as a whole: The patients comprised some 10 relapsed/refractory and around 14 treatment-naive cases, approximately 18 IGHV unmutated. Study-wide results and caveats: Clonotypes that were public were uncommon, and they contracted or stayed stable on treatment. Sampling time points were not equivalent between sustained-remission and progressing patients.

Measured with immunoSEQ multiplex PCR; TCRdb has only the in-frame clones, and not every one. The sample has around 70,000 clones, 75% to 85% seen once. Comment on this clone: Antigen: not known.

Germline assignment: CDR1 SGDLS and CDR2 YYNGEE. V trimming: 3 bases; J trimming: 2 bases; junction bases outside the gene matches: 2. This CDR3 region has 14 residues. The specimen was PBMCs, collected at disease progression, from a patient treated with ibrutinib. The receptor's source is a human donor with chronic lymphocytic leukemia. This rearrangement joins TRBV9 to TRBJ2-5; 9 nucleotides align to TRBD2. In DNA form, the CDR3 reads TGTGCCAGCAGCGCTCTAGCGGGGCAAGAGACCCAGTACTTC. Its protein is CASSALAGQETQYF.